This TCR beta chain emerged from a study of shared clonotypes between healthy human individuals. Germline values: CDR1 KGHSH, CDR2 LQKENI. The CDR3 runs 16 residues. Trimming removed 3 bases from V and 0 bases from J; junction bases left unmatched: 6. Sequenced by immunoSEQ multiplex PCR; TCRdb stores in-frame clones only, minus some. Of 550,000 to 800,000 clones in the sample, over 65% were seen once. Note on this clone: Its antigen remains unknown. Other DNA sequences within the sample encode an identical CDR3.

CD45RA+ naive and CD45RA-negative memory subsets were separated from CD4+ cells. Study findings and constraints: Measured sharing among donors was expected to vary with sequencing depth. The study found lower generation probabilities in non-shared clonotypes than in those shared by all four donors. Large sequencing depth failed to make sorted-subset sequencing complete, rarefaction showed.

This clonotype was obtained from a woman in her 30s in good health. Sequenced sample: memory CD4+ T cells sorted from blood. Subset: CD45RA-negative fraction. The chain couples TRBV18 to TRBJ2-3; 7 bases align to TRBD2. The CDR3 region has the DNA TGTGCCAGCTCACCCCCTAGCGGTACGAGCACAGATACGCAGTATTTT. This encodes CASSPPSGTSTDTQYF.